In this sample, the clone carrying this TCR beta chain turned up a few times. The V segment lost 6 bases and the J segment 0 bases; nucleotides outside the gene matches: 8. This CDR3 is 18 amino acids long. In germline, CDR1 is SGHTA, CDR2 FQGNSA. Here immunoSEQ multiplex PCR was the method, and the copy in TCRdb shows in-frame clones only, minus some. The profile shows fewer than 35,000 clones, 85% to 90% of them singletons. The data originate from a study of blood T cell repertoires in COVID-19. The gene calls are TRBV7-2 and TRBJ1-6, with 10 bases fitting TRBD1. The sequencing sample was made of peripheral blood. The receptor's source is a man between 65 and 85 years old with active COVID-19. The CDR3 spells CASRGTGAPSSYNSPLHF. The CDR3 DNA reads as TGTGCCAGCAGAGGGACAGGGGCCCCGAGCTCCTATAATTCACCCCTCCACTTT.